The 10 T cell receptor beta chains below were found in one sample sequenced in a study of control samples from healthy donors and cancer patients. The repertoire was sequenced with immunoSEQ multiplex PCR; TCRdb's copy has only in-frame clones and lacks some. The sample has about 130,000 clones, about nine tenths seen once; the top ten hold approximately 2%. Sample: blood. These receptors were collected from a woman in her forties or fifties in good health.

The sample holds one count of this clone. This chain joins TRBV6-6 and TRBJ1-5; maybe TRBD1 (5 bases). V shed 9 bases and J shed 6 bases, with 9 bases lying between them. Germline assignment: CDR1 MNHNY and CDR2 SVGAGI (reference sequence). This CDR3 has 11 amino acids. Here the CDR3 DNA reads TGTGCCAGTACCGACAGTCAGCCCCAGCATTTT. Protein product: CASTDSQPQHF.

The genes are TRBV11-2 and TRBJ1-1; 7 bases are a match to TRBD1. Trimming cost V 5 bases and J 0 bases; bases outside gene matches: 12. This CDR3 contains 17 residues. Germline values: CDR1 SGHAT, CDR2 FQNNGV. The CDR3: CASSTQGQRPLNTEAFF. CDR3 in DNA: TGTGCCAGCAGCACACAGGGGCAACGTCCCCTGAACACTGAAGCTTTCTTT.

This chain uses TRBV11-1 with TRBJ1-1; the D is unclear. Germline assignment: CDR1 SGHAT and CDR2 FQDESV (reference sequence). The ends were cut back, 5 bases at V and 1 base at J, with 8 bases in the middle. The CDR3 length is 13 residues. The CDR3 bases are TGTGCCAGCAGCAGCCGGGAGAACACTGAAGCTTTCTTT. It codes for CASSSRENTEAFF.

The gene calls are TRBV5-4 and TRBJ2-7; a possible D gene is TRBD1 (5 bases). Trimming removed 3 bases from V and 5 bases from J, with 12 bases in between. This CDR3 region has 13 residues. Germline assignment: CDR1 SGHNT and CDR2 YYREEE (reference sequence). CDR3 sequence reads: CASSWAGSNEQYF. The CDR3 DNA sequence: TGTGCCAGCAGCTGGGCAGGGTCCAACGAGCAGTACTTC. Full variable domain (rest looked up from reference TRBV5-4 and TRBJ2-7): ETGVTQSPTHLIKTRGQQVTLRCSSQSGHNTVSWYQQALGQGPQFIFQYYREEENGRGNFPPRFSGLQFPNYSSELNVNALELDDSALYLCASSWAGSNEQYFGPGTRLTVT.

The chain couples TRBV3-1 (or the pseudogene TRBV3-2) to TRBJ1-1; 8 bases line up with TRBD1. The germline V gene has CDR1 LGHDT and CDR2 YNNKEL (reference sequence). V gave up 1 base and J gave up 10 bases; unmatched junction bases: 11. This CDR3 has 15 residues. CDR3 region: CASSQGGQGRGAAFF. DNA for the CDR3: TGTGCCAGCAGCCAAGGCGGACAGGGAAGGGGTGCAGCTTTCTTT.

This clone has a single count. The V gene is TRBV10-3, the J gene TRBJ1-1; possible D gene TRBD1, 6 bases. There are 12 residues in the CDR3. Germline CDR1 reads ENHRY; CDR2 reads SYGVKD. Trimming cost V 10 bases and J 5 bases, with 14 bases left between them. CDR3 DNA sequence: TGTGCCACCGTAGGGGGTAGGACTGAAGCTTTCTTT. Translated, it gives CATVGGRTEAFF.

The chain joins TRBV25-1 to TRBJ1-3; D not resolved. Germline-derived CDR1 and CDR2 are MGHDK and SYGVNS. The ends were cut back, 5 bases at V and 4 bases at J, with 3 bases in the middle. CDR3 length: 11 amino acids. CDR3 nucleotides: TGTGCCAGCAGTCCCGGAAACACCATATATTTT. Its protein product is CASSPGNTIYF. The variable domain in full, with the rest retrieved from reference TRBV25-1 and TRBJ1-3, is EADIYQTPRYLVIGTGKKITLECSQTMGHDKMYWYQQDPGMELHLIHYSYGVNSTEKGDLSSESTVSRIRTEHFPLTLESARPSHTSQYLCASSPGNTIYFGEGSWLTVV.

The V gene is TRBV24-1, the J gene TRBJ2-7, with unresolved D. This CDR3 has 14 residues. Trimming cost V 12 bases and J 3 bases, with 20 bases left between them. Germline CDR1 and CDR2: KGHDR and SFDVKD. The CDR3 sequence is CAPEDVQNYYEQYF. The CDR3, as DNA: TGTGCCCCCGAGGACGTTCAAAACTACTACGAGCAGTACTTC.

The V call is TRBV30, the J call TRBJ1-6; D is uncertain. The CDR3 is made up of 12 amino acids. CDR1 and CDR2 (germline): GTSNPN, SVGIG (reference sequence). V was clipped by 0 bases and J by 8 bases, with 5 bases between them. CDR3 loop: CAWSVSDSPLHF. The CDR3 region has the DNA TGTGCCTGGAGTGTCAGTGATTCACCCCTCCACTTT. The whole variable domain, remainder taken from reference TRBV30 and TRBJ1-6, is SQTIHQWPATLVQPVGSPLSLECTVEGTSNPNLYWYRQAAGRGLQLLFYSVGIGQISSEVPQNLSASRPQDRQFILSSKKLLLSDSGFYLCAWSVSDSPLHFGNGTRLTVT.

This sequence joins TRBV27 and TRBJ2-1, with D perhaps matching TRBD1 (6 bases). CDR1 and CDR2 from the germline V gene are MNHEY and SMNVEV (reference sequence). V lost 5 bases and J lost 3, with 11 bases in between. The CDR3 is made up of 14 amino acids. CDR3 bases: TGTGCCAGCAGTCGGGACACTTACTACAATGAGCAGTTCTTC. It specifies CASSRDTYYNEQFF.